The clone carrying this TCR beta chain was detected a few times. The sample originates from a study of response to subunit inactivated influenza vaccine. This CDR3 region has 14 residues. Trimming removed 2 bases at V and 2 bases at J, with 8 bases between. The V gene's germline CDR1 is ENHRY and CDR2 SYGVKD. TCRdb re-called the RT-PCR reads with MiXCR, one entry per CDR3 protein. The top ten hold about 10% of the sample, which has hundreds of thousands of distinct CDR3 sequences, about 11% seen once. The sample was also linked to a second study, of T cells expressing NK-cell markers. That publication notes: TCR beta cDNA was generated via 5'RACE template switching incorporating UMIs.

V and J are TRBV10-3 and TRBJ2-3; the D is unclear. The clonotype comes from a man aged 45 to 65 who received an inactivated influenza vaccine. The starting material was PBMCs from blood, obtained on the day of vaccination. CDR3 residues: CAISEGGFTDTQYF. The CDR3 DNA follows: TGTGCCATCAGTGAGGGTGGCTTCACAGATACGCAGTATTTT.